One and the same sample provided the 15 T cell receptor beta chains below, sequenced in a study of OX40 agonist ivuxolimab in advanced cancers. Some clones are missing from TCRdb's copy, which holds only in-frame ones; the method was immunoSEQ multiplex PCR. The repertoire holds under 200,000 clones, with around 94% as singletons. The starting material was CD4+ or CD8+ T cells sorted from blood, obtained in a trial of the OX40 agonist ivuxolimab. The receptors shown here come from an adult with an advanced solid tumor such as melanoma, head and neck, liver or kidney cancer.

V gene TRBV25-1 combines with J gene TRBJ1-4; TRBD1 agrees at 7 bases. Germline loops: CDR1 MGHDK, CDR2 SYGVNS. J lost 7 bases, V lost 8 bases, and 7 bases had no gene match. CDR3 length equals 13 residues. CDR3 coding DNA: TGTGCCAGCCGCCGACAGGGCGGTGAAAAACTGTTTTTT. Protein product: CASRRQGGEKLFF. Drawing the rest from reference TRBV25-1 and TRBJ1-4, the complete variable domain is EADIYQTPRYLVIGTGKKITLECSQTMGHDKMYWYQQDPGMELHLIHYSYGVNSTEKGDLSSESTVSRIRTEHFPLTLESARPSHTSQYLCASRRQGGEKLFFGSGTQLSVL.

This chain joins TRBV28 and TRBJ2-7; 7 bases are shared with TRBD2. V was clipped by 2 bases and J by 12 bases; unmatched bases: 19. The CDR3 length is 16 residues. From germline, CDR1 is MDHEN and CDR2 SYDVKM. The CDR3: CASSLGGGGSAEYRYF. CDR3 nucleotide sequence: TGTGCCAGCAGTTTAGGTGGTGGCGGGAGCGCGGAATATCGGTACTTC.

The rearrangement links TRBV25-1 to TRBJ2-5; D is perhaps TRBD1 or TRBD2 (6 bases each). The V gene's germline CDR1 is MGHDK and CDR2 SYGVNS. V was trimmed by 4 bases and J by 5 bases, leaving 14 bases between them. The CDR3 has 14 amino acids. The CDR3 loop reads CASSARQAGETQYF. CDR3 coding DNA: TGTGCCAGCAGTGCGAGACAGGCGGGGGAGACCCAGTACTTC. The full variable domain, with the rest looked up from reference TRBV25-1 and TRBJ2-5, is EADIYQTPRYLVIGTGKKITLECSQTMGHDKMYWYQQDPGMELHLIHYSYGVNSTEKGDLSSESTVSRIRTEHFPLTLESARPSHTSQYLCASSARQAGETQYFGPGTRLLVL.

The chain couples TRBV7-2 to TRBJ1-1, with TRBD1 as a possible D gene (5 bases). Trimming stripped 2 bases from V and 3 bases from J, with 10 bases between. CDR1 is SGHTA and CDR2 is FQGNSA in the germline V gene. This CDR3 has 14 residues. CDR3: CASSLTGGYTEAFF. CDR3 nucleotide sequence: TGTGCCAGCAGCTTAACGGGGGGGTACACTGAAGCTTTCTTT. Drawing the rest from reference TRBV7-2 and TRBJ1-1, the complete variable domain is GAGVSQSPSNKVTEKGKDVELRCDPISGHTALYWYRQSLGQGLEFLIYFQGNSAPDKSGLPSDRFSAERTGGSVSTLTIQRTQQEDSAVYLCASSLTGGYTEAFFGQGTRLTVV.

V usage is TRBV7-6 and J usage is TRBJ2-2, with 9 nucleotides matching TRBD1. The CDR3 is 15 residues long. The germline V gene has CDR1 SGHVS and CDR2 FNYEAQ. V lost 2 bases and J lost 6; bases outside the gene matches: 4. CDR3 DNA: TGTGCCAGCAGCTTACGACAGGGGGGTTCCGGGGAGCTGTTTTTT. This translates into CASSLRQGGSGELFF.

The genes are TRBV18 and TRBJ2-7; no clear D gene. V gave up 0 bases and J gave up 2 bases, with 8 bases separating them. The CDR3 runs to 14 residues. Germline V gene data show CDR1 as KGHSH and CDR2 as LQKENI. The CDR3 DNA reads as TGTGCCAGCTCACCACCGGCAGGAACCTACGAGCAGTACTTC. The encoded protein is CASSPPAGTYEQYF.

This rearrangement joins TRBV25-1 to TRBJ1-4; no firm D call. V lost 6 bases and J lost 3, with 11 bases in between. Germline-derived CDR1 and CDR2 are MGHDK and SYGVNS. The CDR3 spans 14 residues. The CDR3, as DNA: TGTGCCAGCAGATACACCGGGTCTAATGAAAAACTGTTTTTT. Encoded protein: CASRYTGSNEKLFF.

CDR3 DNA: TGCAGCCTAAGGGGCAGCGGGAGGACGGGAGAGACCCAGTACTTC. Translating it yields CSLRGSGRTGETQYF. V and J are TRBV29-1 and TRBJ2-5, with 9 bases matching TRBD2. The CDR3 contains 15 residues. The V gene end was trimmed by 8 bases and the J gene end by 4 bases; junction bases not matched to a gene: 14. Germline assignment: CDR1 SQVTM and CDR2 ANQGSEA.

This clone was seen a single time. The CDR3 DNA is TGTGCCAGCAGCGCCCGGACGGCCAACACTGAAGCTTTCTTT. Residues: CASSARTANTEAFF. The chain combines TRBV2 with TRBJ1-1; D is unresolved. Germline values: CDR1 SNHLY, CDR2 FYNNEI. Trimming took off 6 bases at V and 2 bases at J, with 13 bases between the two ends. There are 14 residues in the CDR3. Together with reference TRBV2 and TRBJ1-1, the CDR3 gives the full variable domain: EPEVTQTPSHQVTQMGQEVILRCVPISNHLYFYWYRQILGQKVEFLVSFYNNEISEKSEIFDDQFSVERPDGSNFTLKIRSTKLEDSAMYFCASSARTANTEAFFGQGTRLTVV.

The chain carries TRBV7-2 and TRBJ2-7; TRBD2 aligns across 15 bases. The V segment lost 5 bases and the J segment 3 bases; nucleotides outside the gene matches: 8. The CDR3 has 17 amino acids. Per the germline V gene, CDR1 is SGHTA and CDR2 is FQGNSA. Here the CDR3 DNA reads TGTGCCAGCAGCGCCCGGACTAGCGGGGGGGCGGGCTACGAGCAGTACTTC. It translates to CASSARTSGGAGYEQYF. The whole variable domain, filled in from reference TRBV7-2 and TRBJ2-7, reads GAGVSQSPSNKVTEKGKDVELRCDPISGHTALYWYRQSLGQGLEFLIYFQGNSAPDKSGLPSDRFSAERTGGSVSTLTIQRTQQEDSAVYLCASSARTSGGAGYEQYFGPGTRLTVT.

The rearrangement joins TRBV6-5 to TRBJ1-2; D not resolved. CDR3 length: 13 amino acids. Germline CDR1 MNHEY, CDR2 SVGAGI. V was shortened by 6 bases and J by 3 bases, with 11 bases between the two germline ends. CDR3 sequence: CASSPGLDYGYTF. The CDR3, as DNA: TGTGCCAGCAGCCCCGGACTGGACTATGGCTACACCTTC.

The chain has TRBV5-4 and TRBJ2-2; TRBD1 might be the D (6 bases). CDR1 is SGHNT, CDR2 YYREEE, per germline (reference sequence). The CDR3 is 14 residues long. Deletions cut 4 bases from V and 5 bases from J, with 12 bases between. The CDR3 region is CASSIQGGTGELFF. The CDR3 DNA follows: TGTGCCAGCAGCATACAAGGGGGTACCGGGGAGCTGTTTTTT. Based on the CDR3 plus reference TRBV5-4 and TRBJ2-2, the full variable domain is ETGVTQSPTHLIKTRGQQVTLRCSSQSGHNTVSWYQQALGQGPQFIFQYYREEENGRGNFPPRFSGLQFPNYSSELNVNALELDDSALYLCASSIQGGTGELFFGEGSRLTVL.

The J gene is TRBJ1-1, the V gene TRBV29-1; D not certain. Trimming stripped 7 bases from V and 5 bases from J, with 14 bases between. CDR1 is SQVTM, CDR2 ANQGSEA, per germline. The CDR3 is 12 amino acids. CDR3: CSATKEWTEAFF. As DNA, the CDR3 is TGCAGCGCCACTAAGGAATGGACTGAAGCTTTCTTT.

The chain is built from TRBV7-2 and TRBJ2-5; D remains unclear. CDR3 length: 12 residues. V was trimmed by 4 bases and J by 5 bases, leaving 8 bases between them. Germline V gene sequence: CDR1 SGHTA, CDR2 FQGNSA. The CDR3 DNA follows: TGTGCCAGCAGCTCCGCTGGGGAGACCCAGTACTTC. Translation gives CASSSAGETQYF.

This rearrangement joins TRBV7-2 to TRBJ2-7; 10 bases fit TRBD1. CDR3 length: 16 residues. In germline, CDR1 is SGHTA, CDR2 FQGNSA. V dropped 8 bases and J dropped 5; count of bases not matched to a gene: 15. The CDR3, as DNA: TGTGCCAGCGGCCGACAGGGGGCGTATCGGACCCACGAGCAGTACTTC. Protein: CASGRQGAYRTHEQYF.